The 8 T cell receptor beta chains reported below all come from one sample, sequenced in a study of blood T cell repertoires in COVID-19. The assay was immunoSEQ multiplex PCR, and TCRdb's table has in-frame clones only and misses some. Seen here are some 230,000 clones, about 85% observed once, and the top ten hold about 3%. The sequenced sample was peripheral blood. Receptors were obtained from a man aged 50 to 60 who had recovered from COVID-19.

This rearrangement joins TRBV5-1 to TRBJ2-2, with D perhaps matching TRBD2 (6 bases). The CDR3 loop spans 15 amino acids. The germline V gene has CDR1 SGHRS and CDR2 YFSETQ. V was pared by 2 bases and J by 4 bases, with 12 bases between. The CDR3 here is CASSFWGDSTGELFF. The DNA of the CDR3 is TGCGCCAGCAGCTTTTGGGGGGATAGCACCGGGGAGCTGTTTTTT.

The chain links TRBV11-2 to TRBJ2-7; 7 bases are a match to TRBD1. V trimming: 6 bases; J trimming: 1 base; junction bases outside the gene matches: 12. The length of the CDR3 is 16 residues. CDR1 and CDR2 (germline): SGHAT, FQNNGV. CDR3 DNA sequence: TGTGCCAGCAGATCCAGAGGGTCAGGGGGTTCCTACGAGCAGTACTTC. It specifies CASRSRGSGGSYEQYF.

This clone was counted a single time. The genes are TRBV5-1 and TRBJ2-1; 10 bases match TRBD2. Looked up from germline, CDR1 is SGHRS and CDR2 is YFSETQ. The CDR3 is 13 residues long. The trim removed 7 bases at V and 3 bases at J, leaving 1 base unmatched. The CDR3 DNA sequence: TGCGCCAGCTGGACTAGCGGCTACAATGAGCAGTTCTTC. Translation gives CASWTSGYNEQFF.

This clone showed up just a few times. The chain carries TRBV7-9 and TRBJ1-6; D is possibly TRBD1 (6 bases). The CDR3 length is 16 residues. Germline CDR1 and CDR2: SEHNR and FQNEAQ (reference sequence). Trimming removed 1 base from V and 1 base from J, with 8 bases in between. The CDR3 region is CASSLGGGSYNSPLHF. The CDR3 region has the DNA TGTGCCAGCAGCTTAGGAGGGGGTTCCTATAATTCACCCCTCCACTTT.

The gene calls are TRBV5-1 and TRBJ1-2, with a possible D match to TRBD1 (6 bases). Looked up from germline, CDR1 is SGHRS and CDR2 is YFSETQ. CDR3 size: 14 residues. Trimming removed 0 bases from V and 4 bases from J, with 10 bases in between. CDR3 in DNA: TGCGCCAGCAGCTTGGCCGGGGGGGCCTATGGCTACACCTTC. Amino acids: CASSLAGGAYGYTF.

The gene calls are TRBV14 and TRBJ2-5; 11 bases fit TRBD2. V lost 5 bases, J lost 5 bases, and 10 bases stayed unmatched. Germline V gene lookup returns CDR1 SGHDN and CDR2 FVKESK. The CDR3 contains 16 residues. The CDR3 loop reads CASSSSGRATGETQYF. In DNA, the CDR3 is TGTGCCAGCAGCAGTAGCGGGAGGGCCACGGGGGAGACCCAGTACTTC.

V gene TRBV30 combines with J gene TRBJ1-4, with D tentatively TRBD1 (6 bases). CDR1 is GTSNPN and CDR2 is SVGIG in the germline V gene (reference sequence). The CDR3 is made up of 13 amino acids. V was trimmed by 7 bases and J by 0 bases, leaving 9 bases between them. The DNA of the CDR3 is TGTGCCTCTACAGGGTCAACTAATGAAAAACTGTTTTTT. It specifies CASTGSTNEKLFF.

The V call is TRBV18, the J call TRBJ2-1; D is perhaps TRBD2 (5 bases). Germline V lookup: CDR1 KGHSH, CDR2 LQKENI. The CDR3 is 14 residues long. V dropped 3 bases and J dropped 7 bases, with 13 bases sitting between them. CDR3 sequence reads: CASSPSGERNEQFF. CDR3 nucleotides: TGTGCCAGCTCACCCTCCGGGGAGAGGAATGAGCAGTTCTTC. The variable domain in full, completed from reference TRBV18 and TRBJ2-1, reads NAGVMQNPRHLVRRRGQEARLRCSPMKGHSHVYWYRQLPEEGLKFMVYLQKENIIDESGMPKERFSAEFPKEGPSILRIQQVVRGDSAAYFCASSPSGERNEQFFGPGTRLTVL.